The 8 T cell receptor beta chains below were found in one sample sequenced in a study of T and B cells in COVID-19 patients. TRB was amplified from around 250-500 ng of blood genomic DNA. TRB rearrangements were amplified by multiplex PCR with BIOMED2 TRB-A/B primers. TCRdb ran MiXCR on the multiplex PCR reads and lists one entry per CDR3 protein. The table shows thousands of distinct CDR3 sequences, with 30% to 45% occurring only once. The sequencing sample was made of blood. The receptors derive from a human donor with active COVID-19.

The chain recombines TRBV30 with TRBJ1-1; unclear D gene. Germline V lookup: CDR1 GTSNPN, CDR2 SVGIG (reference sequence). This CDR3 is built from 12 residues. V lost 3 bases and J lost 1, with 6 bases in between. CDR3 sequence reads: CAWRYGNTEAFF. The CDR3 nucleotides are TGTGCCTGGAGATACGGGAACACTGAAGCTTTCTTT.

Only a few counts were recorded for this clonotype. DNA of the CDR3: TGTGCCAGCAGGTCACAGGGACCGACCTACACCTTC. Its translation is CASRSQGPTYTF. The gene calls are TRBV27 and TRBJ1-2, with a possible D match to TRBD1 (6 bases). CDR1 MNHEY and CDR2 SMNVEV come from the germline V gene (reference sequence). V dropped 6 bases and J dropped 10 bases, with 15 bases sitting between them. The CDR3 loop spans 12 amino acids.

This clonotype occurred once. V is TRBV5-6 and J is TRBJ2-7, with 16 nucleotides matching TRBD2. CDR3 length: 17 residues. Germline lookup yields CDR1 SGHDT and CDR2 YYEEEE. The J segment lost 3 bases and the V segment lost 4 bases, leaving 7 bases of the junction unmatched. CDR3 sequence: CASSVPGLAGGNYEQYF. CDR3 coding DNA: TGTGCCAGCAGCGTACCGGGACTAGCGGGAGGGAACTACGAGCAGTACTTC.

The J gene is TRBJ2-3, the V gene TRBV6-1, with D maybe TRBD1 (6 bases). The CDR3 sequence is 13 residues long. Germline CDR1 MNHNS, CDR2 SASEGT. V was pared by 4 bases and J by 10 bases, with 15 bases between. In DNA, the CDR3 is TGTGCCAGCAGTGTTAACAGGGACAAAGCGCAGTATTTT. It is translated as CASSVNRDKAQYF.

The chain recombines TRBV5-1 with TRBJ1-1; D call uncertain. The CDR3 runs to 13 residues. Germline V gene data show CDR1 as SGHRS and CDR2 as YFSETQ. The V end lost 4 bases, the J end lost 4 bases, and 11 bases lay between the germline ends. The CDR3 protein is CASSRGLGTEAFF. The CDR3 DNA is TGCGCCAGCAGCCGAGGTTTGGGCACTGAAGCTTTCTTT.

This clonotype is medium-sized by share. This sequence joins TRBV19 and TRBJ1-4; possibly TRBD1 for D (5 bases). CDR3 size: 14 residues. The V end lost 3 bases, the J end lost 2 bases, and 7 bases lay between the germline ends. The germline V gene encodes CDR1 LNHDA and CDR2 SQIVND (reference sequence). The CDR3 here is CASSMTDTNEKLFF. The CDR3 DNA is TGTGCCAGTAGTATGACAGACACTAATGAAAAACTGTTTTTT.

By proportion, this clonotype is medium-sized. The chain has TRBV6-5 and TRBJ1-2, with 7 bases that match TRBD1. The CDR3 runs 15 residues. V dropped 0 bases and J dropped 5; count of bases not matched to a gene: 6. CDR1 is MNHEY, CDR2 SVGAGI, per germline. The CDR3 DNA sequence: TGTGCCAGCAGTTACTCGCGACAGGGTTGGTATGGCTACACCTTC. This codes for CASSYSRQGWYGYTF.

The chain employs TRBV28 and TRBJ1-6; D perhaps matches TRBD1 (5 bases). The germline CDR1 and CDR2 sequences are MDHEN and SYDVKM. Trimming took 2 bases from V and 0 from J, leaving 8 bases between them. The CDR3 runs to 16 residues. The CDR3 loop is CASSLGGSSYNSPLHF. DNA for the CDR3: TGTGCCAGCAGTTTAGGGGGGAGCTCCTATAATTCACCCCTCCACTTT.